The rows below give T cell receptor beta chains drawn from one sample of a study of cytomegalovirus exposure and HLA in healthy donors. Clones were sequenced by immunoSEQ multiplex PCR, and TCRdb holds only the in-frame ones, with some missing. The repertoire has about 140,000 clones, roughly three quarters of them found once; the top ten carry approximately 3%. The sequenced sample was PBMCs. These TCRs come from a female donor in good health and CMV-seronegative. The CDR3 runs from the conserved cysteine through the conserved F or W. D genes are given only for firm matches. Clone size is given for some rows only: seen once, a few or many times, or a class if the clone is expanded.

j_call: TRBJ1-2; d_call: NA; clone_size: NA; v_call: TRBV29-1; cdr3_nt: TGCAGCGTCCGGGGTGATGGCTACACCTTC; cdr3_aa: CSVRGDGYTF
j_call: TRBJ2-7; d_call: NA; clone_size: NA; v_call: TRBV19; cdr3_nt: TGTGCCAGTAGTATAAGTAGTGATTCCTACGAGCAGTACTTC; cdr3_aa: CASSISSDSYEQYF
j_call: TRBJ2-7; d_call: TRBD1; clone_size: NA; v_call: TRBV28; cdr3_nt: TGTGCCAGCAGTCCCGCCGGGACAGCAACCTACGAGCAGTACTTC; cdr3_aa: CASSPAGTATYEQYF
j_call: TRBJ1-5; d_call: TRBD1; clone_size: NA; v_call: TRBV9; cdr3_nt: TGTGCCAGCAGCGTAGGGGGAGGACAGGGGGATCAGCCCCAGCATTTT; cdr3_aa: CASSVGGGQGDQPQHF
j_call: TRBJ2-1; d_call: NA; clone_size: NA; v_call: TRBV7-6; cdr3_nt: TGTGCCAGCTCAGGACAGTCACTTTACAATGAGCAGTTCTTC; cdr3_aa: CASSGQSLYNEQFF
j_call: TRBJ2-7; d_call: NA; clone_size: NA; v_call: TRBV5-1; cdr3_nt: TGCGCCAGCAGAACCGCGGCGGGGGCGGGGGAGCAGTACTTC; cdr3_aa: CASRTAAGAGEQYF
j_call: TRBJ1-5; d_call: NA; clone_size: many; v_call: TRBV19; cdr3_nt: TGTGCCAGTAGTATTTGGCAAGGGGATCAGCCCCAGCATTTT; cdr3_aa: CASSIWQGDQPQHF
j_call: TRBJ2-7; d_call: TRBD1; clone_size: NA; v_call: TRBV11-3; cdr3_nt: TGTGCCAGCAGCTTAGTGGCCACAGGGGCCCCGGACGAGCAGTACTTC; cdr3_aa: CASSLVATGAPDEQYF
j_call: TRBJ1-4; d_call: TRBD1; clone_size: NA; v_call: TRBV7-9; cdr3_nt: TGTGCCAAAAAAAGGGGGCTTACTAATGAAAAACTGTTTTTT; cdr3_aa: CAKKRGLTNEKLFF
j_call: TRBJ1-1; d_call: TRBD1; clone_size: NA; v_call: TRBV4-3; cdr3_nt: TGCGCCAGCAGCCGATTTGGACAGGGGGCCCCTGAAGCTTTCTTT; cdr3_aa: CASSRFGQGAPEAFF
j_call: TRBJ1-2; d_call: NA; clone_size: NA; v_call: TRBV11-2; cdr3_nt: TGTGCCAGCAGCACTCCTCAGGCACGGTTCTATGGCTACACCTTC; cdr3_aa: CASSTPQARFYGYTF
j_call: TRBJ2-1; d_call: TRBD1; clone_size: NA; v_call: TRBV7-8; cdr3_nt: TGTGCCAGCAGGATCGGTGGGGGACAGGGGGCGATGGGTGAGCAGTTCTTC; cdr3_aa: CASRIGGGQGAMGEQFF
j_call: TRBJ2-7; d_call: NA; clone_size: NA; v_call: TRBV6-1; cdr3_nt: TGTGCCAGCAGCGAGACCGGCGGAATCTCCTACGAGCAGTACTTC; cdr3_aa: CASSETGGISYEQYF
j_call: TRBJ1-2; d_call: NA; clone_size: NA; v_call: TRBV27; cdr3_nt: TGTGCCAGCAGATCTGACAGTCTAGGGGGTTATGGCTACACCTTC; cdr3_aa: CASRSDSLGGYGYTF
j_call: TRBJ2-1; d_call: NA; clone_size: NA; v_call: TRBV7-9; cdr3_nt: TGTGCCAGCAGCCTGGTGGGGCAGCGTTACAATGAGCAGTTCTTC; cdr3_aa: CASSLVGQRYNEQFF
j_call: TRBJ2-1; d_call: NA; clone_size: NA; v_call: TRBV5-5; cdr3_nt: TGTGCCAGCAGTACTTCAGGGAGCGGGTGGATCCGAGTTTACAATGAGCAGTTCTTC; cdr3_aa: CASSTSGSGWIRVYNEQFF
j_call: TRBJ2-7; d_call: TRBD1; clone_size: NA; v_call: TRBV2; cdr3_nt: TGTGCCAGCAGTGGAGCCCGCGGGACAGGGACCTACGAGCAGTACTTC; cdr3_aa: CASSGARGTGTYEQYF
j_call: TRBJ1-4; d_call: NA; clone_size: few; v_call: TRBV25-1; cdr3_nt: TGTGCCGCGCAGGGACATGCAACTAATGAAAAACTGTTTTTT; cdr3_aa: CAAQGHATNEKLFF
j_call: TRBJ2-3; d_call: NA; clone_size: NA; v_call: TRBV4-3; cdr3_nt: TGCGCCAGCAGCCAAGACGAGCAGGGGATAACAGATACGCAGTATTTT; cdr3_aa: CASSQDEQGITDTQYF
j_call: TRBJ1-1; d_call: TRBD1; clone_size: NA; v_call: TRBV6-6; cdr3_nt: TGTGCCAGCAGTACGTGGACAGGTATGAACACTGAAGCTTTCTTT; cdr3_aa: CASSTWTGMNTEAFF
j_call: TRBJ2-1; d_call: NA; clone_size: NA; v_call: TRBV15; cdr3_nt: TGTGCCACCAGCAGAGATCTCTACGATGAGCAGTTCTTC; cdr3_aa: CATSRDLYDEQFF
j_call: TRBJ1-1; d_call: NA; clone_size: NA; v_call: TRBV6-6; cdr3_nt: TGTGCCACCAGGGGAACAGGTAACGCTGAAGCTTTCTTT; cdr3_aa: CATRGTGNAEAFF
j_call: TRBJ2-7; d_call: TRBD1; clone_size: NA; v_call: TRBV28; cdr3_nt: TGTGCCGGCAGTTTAAGGACAGGGTTGAACGAGCAGTACTTC; cdr3_aa: CAGSLRTGLNEQYF
j_call: TRBJ2-5; d_call: NA; clone_size: NA; v_call: TRBV11-2; cdr3_nt: TGTGCCAGCAGCTTAGGGCCGATCCAAGAGACCCAGTACTTC; cdr3_aa: CASSLGPIQETQYF
j_call: TRBJ1-5; d_call: TRBD1; clone_size: NA; v_call: TRBV10-3; cdr3_nt: TGTGCCATCAGTGAACTCGGGCAGGGGGAGCAGCCCCAGCATTTT; cdr3_aa: CAISELGQGEQPQHF
j_call: TRBJ1-2; d_call: TRBD1; clone_size: NA; v_call: TRBV23-1; cdr3_nt: TGCGCCAGCAGTCAATGGGGTAGGGACAGCGACTATGGCTACACCTTC; cdr3_aa: CASSQWGRDSDYGYTF
j_call: TRBJ2-5; d_call: TRBD2; clone_size: once; v_call: TRBV29-1; cdr3_nt: TGCAGCGTTGCCCAAACTAGCGGGGGCCGGGAGACCCAGTACTTC; cdr3_aa: CSVAQTSGGRETQYF
j_call: TRBJ2-5; d_call: TRBD1; clone_size: NA; v_call: TRBV5-4; cdr3_nt: TGTGCCATTTACCTTGACAGGGCCGTTCAAGAGACCCAGTACTTC; cdr3_aa: CAIYLDRAVQETQYF
j_call: TRBJ1-6; d_call: NA; clone_size: NA; v_call: TRBV18; cdr3_nt: TGTGCCAGCTCACCACGGACAAAAGATTCACCCCTCCACTTT; cdr3_aa: CASSPRTKDSPLHF
j_call: TRBJ1-5; d_call: NA; clone_size: NA; v_call: TRBV9; cdr3_nt: TGTGCCAGCAGCGTAGGGGAGGGCAATCAGCCCCAGCATTTT; cdr3_aa: CASSVGEGNQPQHF
j_call: TRBJ1-1; d_call: NA; clone_size: NA; v_call: TRBV29-1; cdr3_nt: TGCAGCGTTGAAAGCAGGGGTGCGAACACTGAAGCTTTCTTT; cdr3_aa: CSVESRGANTEAFF
j_call: TRBJ2-7; d_call: TRBD1; clone_size: NA; v_call: TRBV5-1; cdr3_nt: TGCGCCAGCAGCCCGCACCGGACAGGGGGAATCGAGCAGTACTTC; cdr3_aa: CASSPHRTGGIEQYF
j_call: TRBJ1-3; d_call: TRBD1; clone_size: few; v_call: TRBV29-1; cdr3_nt: TGCAGCGTTGAAGCGGGACAGTCTGGAAACACCATATATTTT; cdr3_aa: CSVEAGQSGNTIYF
j_call: TRBJ2-5; d_call: TRBD1; clone_size: NA; v_call: TRBV5-6; cdr3_nt: TGTGCCAGCAGCTCCAGGGGGCTTGAGACCCAGTACTTC; cdr3_aa: CASSSRGLETQYF
j_call: TRBJ2-6; d_call: NA; clone_size: NA; v_call: TRBV15; cdr3_nt: TGTGCCACCAGCCAGCCGGGGGAACGTGGGGCCAACGTCCTGACTTTC; cdr3_aa: CATSQPGERGANVLTF
j_call: TRBJ2-1; d_call: NA; clone_size: NA; v_call: TRBV15; cdr3_nt: TGTGCCACCAGCGAAGGGGAAGGGACCTACAATGAGCAGTTCTTC; cdr3_aa: CATSEGEGTYNEQFF
j_call: TRBJ1-4; d_call: NA; clone_size: NA; v_call: TRBV6-1; cdr3_nt: TGTGCCAGCAGTGAAGCGTGGGGGGGACTGTTTTTT; cdr3_aa: CASSEAWGGLFF
j_call: TRBJ1-5; d_call: TRBD1; clone_size: NA; v_call: TRBV27; cdr3_nt: TGTGCCAGCAGTCCCCGGACAGGGCTAAATCAGCCCCAGCATTTT; cdr3_aa: CASSPRTGLNQPQHF
j_call: TRBJ1-2; d_call: TRBD1; clone_size: few; v_call: TRBV4-3; cdr3_nt: TGCGCCAGCAGCCAAGATCCGGGACAGGGGGTCTATGGCTACACCTTC; cdr3_aa: CASSQDPGQGVYGYTF
j_call: TRBJ2-7; d_call: NA; clone_size: NA; v_call: TRBV19; cdr3_nt: TGTGCCAGTAGTTCCCGGGCCGCGGGGTACGAGCAGTACTTC; cdr3_aa: CASSSRAAGYEQYF
j_call: TRBJ2-1; d_call: TRBD2; clone_size: NA; v_call: TRBV27; cdr3_nt: TGTGCCAGCAGTTCCGGGACTAGAAGGTTCTTC; cdr3_aa: CASSSGTRRFF
j_call: TRBJ2-7; d_call: TRBD1; clone_size: NA; v_call: TRBV2; cdr3_nt: TGTGCCAGCAGGGCACAGGGGGGAGAGCAGTACTTC; cdr3_aa: CASRAQGGEQYF
j_call: TRBJ1-5; d_call: NA; clone_size: few; v_call: TRBV9; cdr3_nt: TGTGCCAGCAGCGTGAGTGGGGGCGAGGATCAGCCCCAGCATTTT; cdr3_aa: CASSVSGGEDQPQHF